The clone carrying this T cell receptor (beta chain) was seen a few times. Its target is unknown. In the PCR, 60 Vbeta and 13 Jbeta primers were used. Profiled with immunoSEQ multiplex PCR; TCRdb holds only in-frame clones, not every one. This sample yields approximately 140,000 clones, of which 80% are seen a single time; roughly 1.2% belongs to the top ten. Germline CDR1 reads SGHNT; CDR2 reads YYREEE (reference sequence). This CDR3 has 14 residues. V shed 3 bases and J shed 1 base, with 7 bases lying between them. The sample comes from a study of cytomegalovirus exposure and HLA in healthy donors. Study-wide findings and caveats: It was fewer than 200 TCR beta chains that were listed as cytomegalovirus-associated. A missense variant in DCLRE1C was later tied to TCR beta V- and J-gene trimming.

The chain is built from TRBV5-4 and TRBJ2-2; D is uncertain. This receptor was taken from a male donor in good health and CMV-seropositive. Sequenced sample: PBMCs. CDR3: CASSSLGNTGELFF. The CDR3 region has the DNA TGTGCCAGCAGCTCGCTAGGGAACACCGGGGAGCTGTTTTTT. The variable domain in full, completed from reference TRBV5-4 and TRBJ2-2, reads ETGVTQSPTHLIKTRGQQVTLRCSSQSGHNTVSWYQQALGQGPQFIFQYYREEENGRGNFPPRFSGLQFPNYSSELNVNALELDDSALYLCASSSLGNTGELFFGEGSRLTVL.